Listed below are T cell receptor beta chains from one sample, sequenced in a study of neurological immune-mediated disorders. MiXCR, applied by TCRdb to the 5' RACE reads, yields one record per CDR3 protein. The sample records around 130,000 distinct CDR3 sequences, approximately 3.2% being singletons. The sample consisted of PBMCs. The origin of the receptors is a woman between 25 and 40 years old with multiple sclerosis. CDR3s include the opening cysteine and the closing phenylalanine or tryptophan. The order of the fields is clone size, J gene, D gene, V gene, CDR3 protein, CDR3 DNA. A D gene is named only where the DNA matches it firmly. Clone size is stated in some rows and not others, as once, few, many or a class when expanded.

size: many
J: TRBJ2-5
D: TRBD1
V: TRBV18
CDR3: CASSHTDRAQETQYF
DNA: TGTGCCAGCTCACACACGGACAGGGCCCAAGAGACCCAGTACTTC

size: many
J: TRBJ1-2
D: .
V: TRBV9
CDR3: CASSVGAEPFYGYTF
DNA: TGTGCCAGCAGCGTAGGTGCGGAACCTTTCTATGGCTACACCTTC

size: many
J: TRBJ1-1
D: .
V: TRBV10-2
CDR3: CASIPSGGGIGGFQRNTEAFF
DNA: TGCGCCAGCATCCCCAGCGGCGGCGGTATAGGAGGGTTCCAAAGGAACACTGAAGCTTTCTTT

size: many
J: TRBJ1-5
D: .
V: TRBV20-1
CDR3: CSASVAGDQPQHF
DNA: TGCAGTGCTAGTGTGGCAGGGGATCAGCCCCAGCATTTT

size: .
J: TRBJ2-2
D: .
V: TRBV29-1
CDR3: CSVDGRDSTGELFF
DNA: TGCAGCGTTGACGGGCGGGATAGCACCGGGGAGCTGTTTTTT

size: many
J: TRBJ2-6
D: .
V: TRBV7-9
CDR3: CASSTGASGANVLTF
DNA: TGTGCCAGCAGCACCGGGGCGTCTGGGGCCAACGTCCTGACTTTC

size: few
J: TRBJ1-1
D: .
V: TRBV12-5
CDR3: CASGLAPTGILNTEAFF
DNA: TGTGCTAGTGGTTTGGCCCCTACAGGGATTTTGAACACTGAAGCTTTCTTT

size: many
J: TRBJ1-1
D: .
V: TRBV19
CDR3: CASSPQMGTEAFF
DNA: TGTGCCAGTAGTCCCCAGATGGGCACTGAAGCTTTCTTT

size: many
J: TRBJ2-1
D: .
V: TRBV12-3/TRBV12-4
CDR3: CASSLRARHEQFF
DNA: TGTGCCAGCAGTTTACGCGCTAGACATGAGCAGTTCTTC

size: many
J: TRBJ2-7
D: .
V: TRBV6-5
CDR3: CASSRGALYEQYF
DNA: TGTGCCAGCAGCCGCGGGGCGCTGTACGAGCAGTACTTC

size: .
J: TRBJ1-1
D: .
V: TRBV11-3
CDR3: CASSLGLHTEAFF
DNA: TGTGCCAGCAGCTTAGGGCTGCACACTGAAGCTTTCTTT

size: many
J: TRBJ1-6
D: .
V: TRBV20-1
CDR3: CSAQDSRVYNSPLHF
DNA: TGCAGTGCTCAGGACAGCCGCGTCTATAATTCACCCCTCCACTTT

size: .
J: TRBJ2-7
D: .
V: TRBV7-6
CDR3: CASSSSVGTYEQYF
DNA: TGTGCCAGCAGCTCGAGCGTGGGAACCTACGAGCAGTACTTC

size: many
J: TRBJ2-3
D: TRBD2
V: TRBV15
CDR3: CATSRGGRATDTQYF
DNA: TGTGCCACCAGCAGAGGTGGGAGGGCCACAGATACGCAGTATTTT

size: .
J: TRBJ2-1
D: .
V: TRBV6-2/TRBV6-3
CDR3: CASTTSSYNEQFF
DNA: TGTGCCAGCACCACAAGCTCCTACAATGAGCAGTTCTTC

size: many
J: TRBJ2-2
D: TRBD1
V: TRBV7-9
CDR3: CASSIPGTGVSTGELFF
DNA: TGTGCCAGCAGCATTCCCGGGACAGGGGTTAGCACCGGGGAGCTGTTTTTT

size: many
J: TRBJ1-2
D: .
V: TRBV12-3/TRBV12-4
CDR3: CASSFGREVYGYTF
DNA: TGTGCCAGCAGTTTTGGCAGGGAAGTCTATGGCTACACCTTC

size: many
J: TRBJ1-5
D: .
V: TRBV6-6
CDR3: CASSSNPEGPQHF
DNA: TGTGCCAGCAGTTCAAACCCGGAAGGGCCCCAGCATTTT

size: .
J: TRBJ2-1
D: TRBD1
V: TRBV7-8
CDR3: CASSWTGKEDNEQFF
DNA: TGTGCCAGCAGTTGGACAGGGAAAGAAGACAATGAGCAGTTCTTC

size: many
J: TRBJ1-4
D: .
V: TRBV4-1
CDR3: CASSQPPGPEVEKLFF
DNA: TGCGCCAGCAGCCAACCGCCGGGACCTGAGGTGGAAAAACTGTTTTTT

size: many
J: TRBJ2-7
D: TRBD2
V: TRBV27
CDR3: CASSPRSSGATYEQYF
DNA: TGTGCCAGCAGTCCCCGGTCTAGCGGGGCTACCTACGAGCAGTACTTC

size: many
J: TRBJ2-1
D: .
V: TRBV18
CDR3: CASSPTTGIHNEQFF
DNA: TGTGCCAGCTCACCAACTACAGGGATCCACAATGAGCAGTTCTTC

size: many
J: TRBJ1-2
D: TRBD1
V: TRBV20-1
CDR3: CSAGGTDYGYTF
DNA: TGCAGTGCGGGGGGGACAGACTATGGCTACACCTTC